This T cell receptor beta chain was observed in a study of PD-L1 blockade in urothelial cancer. The CDR3 has 15 amino acids. The J segment lost 7 bases and the V segment lost 6 bases, leaving 8 bases of the junction unmatched. Germline lookup yields CDR1 MNHNY and CDR2 SVGAGI (reference sequence). TCRdb's copy holds only in-frame clones and misses some; the assay was immunoSEQ multiplex PCR. This sample has around 100,000 clones, with approximately 85% found just once. Sample: PBMCs, taken around atezolizumab (anti-PD-L1) treatment. The receptor's source is a man aged 45-65 years with urothelial cancer. The chain employs TRBV6-6 and TRBJ1-4, with 10 bases that match TRBD1. CDR3: CASSPRQGAGEKLFF. Written as DNA, the CDR3 is TGTGCCAGCAGCCCAAGACAGGGGGCCGGTGAAAAACTGTTTTTT.